Detailed here is one T cell receptor beta chain. The record originates from a study of blood T cell repertoires in COVID-19. Looking at the study overall: Acute and convalescent COVID-19 samples came from the United States, Italy and Spain. T cells, B-cell-depleted T cells, or PBMCs provided the cDNA or gDNA that served as material.

Germline assignment: CDR1 KGHSH and CDR2 LQKENI. This CDR3 spans 15 amino acids. V lost 1 base to trimming and J lost 9 bases; unmatched junction nucleotides: 8. Per the original data handling: Reference gene primer amplification gave estimated nucleated cell counts. Sequenced by immunoSEQ multiplex PCR; TCRdb stores in-frame clones only, minus some. From that table come the V and J calls and clone size; the DNA was used to work out D and trimming. The sample contains 150,000 to 200,000 clones, around 90% of which appear only once. Sequencing used peripheral blood. This chain uses TRBV18 with TRBJ2-1, with 8 bases identical to TRBD2. This clonotype originated in a woman aged 60-70 years who had recovered from COVID-19. As DNA, the CDR3 is TGTGCCAGCTCACCACGCCCTGGACTAGCAGGTGAGCAGTTCTTC. Encoded protein: CASSPRPGLAGEQFF. The full variable domain, completed using reference TRBV18 and TRBJ2-1, is NAGVMQNPRHLVRRRGQEARLRCSPMKGHSHVYWYRQLPEEGLKFMVYLQKENIIDESGMPKERFSAEFPKEGPSILRIQQVVRGDSAAYFCASSPRPGLAGEQFFGPGTRLTVL.